This T cell receptor beta chain was recorded in a study of blood T cell repertoires in COVID-19. Looking at the study overall: Spain, Italy and the United States supplied samples that represented acute and convalescent COVID-19. Nucleic acid was either cDNA or gDNA, and it came from T cells, B-cell-depleted T cells, or PBMCs.

Per the original data handling: Researchers report that nucleated cell counts were estimated from reference gene primer amplification. Measured with immunoSEQ multiplex PCR; TCRdb has only the in-frame clones, and not every one. That table furnishes V, J and clone size, whereas the DNA furnished D and trimming. Of about 330,000 clones listed, roughly 86% were seen once; the top ten hold roughly a tenth. The Seattle patients joined while their infection was active and were tracked longitudinally afterward. This TCR came from a man aged 30-40 years with COVID-19, enrolled during active disease. Sequences were obtained from peripheral blood.

The CDR3 is CASSELSGTGNYNEQFF. The CDR3 DNA is TGTGCCAGCAGTGAACTTTCCGGGACAGGGAATTACAATGAGCAGTTCTTC. This sequence joins TRBV25-1 and TRBJ2-1, with 9 nucleotides matching TRBD1. From germline, CDR1 is MGHDK and CDR2 SYGVNS. The CDR3 extends over 17 amino acids. With V trimmed by 2 bases and J by 4 bases, 9 bases remained unmatched. The variable domain in full, completed from reference TRBV25-1 and TRBJ2-1, reads EADIYQTPRYLVIGTGKKITLECSQTMGHDKMYWYQQDPGMELHLIHYSYGVNSTEKGDLSSESTVSRIRTEHFPLTLESARPSHTSQYLCASSELSGTGNYNEQFFGPGTRLTVL.